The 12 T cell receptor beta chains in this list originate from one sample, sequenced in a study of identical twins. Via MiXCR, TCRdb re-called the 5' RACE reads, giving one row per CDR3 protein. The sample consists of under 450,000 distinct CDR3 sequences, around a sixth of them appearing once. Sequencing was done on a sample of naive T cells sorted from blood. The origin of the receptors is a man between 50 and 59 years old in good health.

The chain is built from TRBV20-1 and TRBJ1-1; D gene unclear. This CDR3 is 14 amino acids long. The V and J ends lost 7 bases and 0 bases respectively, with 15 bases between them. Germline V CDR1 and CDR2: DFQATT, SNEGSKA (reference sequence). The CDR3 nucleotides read TGCAGTGGTCGATTCGGATCCATGAACACTGAAGCTTTCTTT. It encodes CSGRFGSMNTEAFF.

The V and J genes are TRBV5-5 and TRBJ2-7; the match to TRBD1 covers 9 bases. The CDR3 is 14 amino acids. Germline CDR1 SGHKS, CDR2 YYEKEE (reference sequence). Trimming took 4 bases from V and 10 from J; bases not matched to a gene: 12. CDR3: CASSLPGQGGNQYF. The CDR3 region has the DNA TGTGCCAGCAGCCTCCCGGGACAGGGTGGGAATCAGTACTTC.

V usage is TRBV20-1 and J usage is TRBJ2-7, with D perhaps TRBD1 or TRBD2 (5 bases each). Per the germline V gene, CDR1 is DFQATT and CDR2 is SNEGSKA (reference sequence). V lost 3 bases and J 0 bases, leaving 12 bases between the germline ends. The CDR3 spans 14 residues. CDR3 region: CSASPGDGSYEQYF. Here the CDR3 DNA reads TGCAGTGCTAGCCCCGGGGACGGCTCCTACGAGCAGTACTTC.

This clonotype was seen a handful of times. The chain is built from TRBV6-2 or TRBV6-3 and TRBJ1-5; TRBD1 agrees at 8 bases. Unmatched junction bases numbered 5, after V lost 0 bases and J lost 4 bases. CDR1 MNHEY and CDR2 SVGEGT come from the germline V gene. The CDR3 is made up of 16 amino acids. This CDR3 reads CASSYSNRGRNQPQHF. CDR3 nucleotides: TGTGCCAGCAGTTACTCGAACAGGGGGAGGAATCAGCCCCAGCATTTT.

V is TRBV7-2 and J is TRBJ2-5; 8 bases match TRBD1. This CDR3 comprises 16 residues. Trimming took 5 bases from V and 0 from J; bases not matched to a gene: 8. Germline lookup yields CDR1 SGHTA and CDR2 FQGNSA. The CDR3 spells CASSPRDRKYQETQYF. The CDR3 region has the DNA TGTGCCAGCAGCCCACGGGACAGGAAGTACCAAGAGACCCAGTACTTC.

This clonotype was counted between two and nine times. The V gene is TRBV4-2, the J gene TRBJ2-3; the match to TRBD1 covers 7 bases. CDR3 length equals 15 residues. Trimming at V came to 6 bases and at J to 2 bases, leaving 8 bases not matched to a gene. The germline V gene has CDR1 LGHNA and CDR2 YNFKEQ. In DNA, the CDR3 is TGTGCCAGCAGTCGACCGGGACAGAACACAGATACGCAGTATTTT. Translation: CASSRPGQNTDTQYF.

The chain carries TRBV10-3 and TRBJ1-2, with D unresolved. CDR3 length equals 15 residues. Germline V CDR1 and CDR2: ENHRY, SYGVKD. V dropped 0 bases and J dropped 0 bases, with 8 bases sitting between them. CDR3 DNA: TGTGCCATCAGTGAGTCGGGCGGACCTAACTATGGCTACACCTTC. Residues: CAISESGGPNYGYTF.

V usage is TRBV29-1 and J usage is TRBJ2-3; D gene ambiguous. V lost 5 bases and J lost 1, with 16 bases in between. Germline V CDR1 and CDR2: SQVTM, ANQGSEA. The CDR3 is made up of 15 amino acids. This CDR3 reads CSVKGLDVGTDTQYF. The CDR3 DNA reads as TGCAGCGTTAAGGGCTTGGACGTAGGCACAGATACGCAGTATTTT.

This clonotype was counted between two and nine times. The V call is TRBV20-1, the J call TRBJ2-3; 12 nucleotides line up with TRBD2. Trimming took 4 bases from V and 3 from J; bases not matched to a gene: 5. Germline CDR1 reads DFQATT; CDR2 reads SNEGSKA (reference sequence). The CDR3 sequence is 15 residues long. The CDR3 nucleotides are TGCAGTGCTACAGAGACTAGCGGGGGAACAGATACGCAGTATTTT. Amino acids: CSATETSGGTDTQYF.

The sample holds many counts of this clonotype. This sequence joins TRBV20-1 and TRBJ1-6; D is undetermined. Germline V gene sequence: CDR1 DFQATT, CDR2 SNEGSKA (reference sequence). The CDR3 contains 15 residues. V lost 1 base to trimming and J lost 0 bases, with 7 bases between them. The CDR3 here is CSARVQSSYNSPLHF. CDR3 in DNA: TGCAGTGCTAGAGTGCAGAGCTCCTATAATTCACCCCTCCACTTT.

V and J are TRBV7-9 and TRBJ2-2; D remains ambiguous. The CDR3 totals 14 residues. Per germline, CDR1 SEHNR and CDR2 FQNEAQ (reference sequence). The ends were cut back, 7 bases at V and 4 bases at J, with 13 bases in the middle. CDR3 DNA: TGTGCCAGCAAAAATAGGTGGATCACCGGGGAGCTGTTTTTT. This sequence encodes CASKNRWITGELFF.

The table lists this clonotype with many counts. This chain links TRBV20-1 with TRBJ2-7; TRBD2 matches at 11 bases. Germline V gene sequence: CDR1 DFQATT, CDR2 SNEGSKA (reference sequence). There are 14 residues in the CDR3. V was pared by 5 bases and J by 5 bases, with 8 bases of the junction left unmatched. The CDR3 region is CSAATLAGADEQYF. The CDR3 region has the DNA TGCAGTGCTGCAACACTAGCGGGAGCGGACGAGCAGTACTTC.